This T cell receptor (beta chain) was identified during a study of CD8+CD57+ T cells in acquired aplastic anemia. This clonotype turned up a few times. Its antigen remains unknown. Genomic DNA templated the TCR beta VDJ and CDR3 profiling. TCRdb reprocessed the reads with MiXCR, giving one entry per CDR3 protein. The data show roughly 98,000 distinct CDR3 sequences, about 63% seen once. Sequencing involved patients with CD8+CD57+ cell expansion previously shown by flow cytometry. General study points: Patients and controls shared twenty-nine CD8+ CDR3 sequences, highly expressed in patients.

Germline V gene data show CDR1 as SNHLY and CDR2 as FYNNEI. The V gene lost 3 bases and the J gene lost 2 bases, with 9 bases spanning the gap. This CDR3 comprises 14 residues. Sequences were obtained from sorted CD4+, CD8+, or CD8+CD57+ T cells (not recorded which) from PBMCs. The rearrangement uses TRBV2 and TRBJ2-3; D gene uncertain. This sequence originates from a human donor with aplastic anemia. CDR3 DNA: TGTGCCAGCAGTGAGGCAGACACCACAGATACGCAGTATTTT. Its protein is CASSEADTTDTQYF.